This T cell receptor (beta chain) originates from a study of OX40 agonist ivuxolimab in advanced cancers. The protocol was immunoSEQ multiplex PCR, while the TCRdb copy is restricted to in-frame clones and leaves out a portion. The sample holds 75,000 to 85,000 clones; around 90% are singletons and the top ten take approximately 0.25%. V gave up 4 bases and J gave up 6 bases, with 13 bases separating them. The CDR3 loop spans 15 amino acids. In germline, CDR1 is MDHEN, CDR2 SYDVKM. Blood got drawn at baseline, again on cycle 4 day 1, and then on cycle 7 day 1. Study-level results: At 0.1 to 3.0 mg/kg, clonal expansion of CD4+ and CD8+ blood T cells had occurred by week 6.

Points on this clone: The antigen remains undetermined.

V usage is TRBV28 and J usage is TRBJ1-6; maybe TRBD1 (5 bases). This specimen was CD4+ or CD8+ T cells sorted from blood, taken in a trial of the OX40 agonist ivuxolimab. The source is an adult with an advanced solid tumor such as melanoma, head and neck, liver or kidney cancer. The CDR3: CASSSPGRSNSPLHF. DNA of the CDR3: TGTGCCAGCAGTTCTCCGGGACGGAGTAATTCACCCCTCCACTTT.